The rows below give T cell receptor beta chains drawn from one sample of a study of T cell responses to AZD1222 COVID-19 vaccine. The data were produced by immunoSEQ multiplex PCR, yet TCRdb's version contains in-frame clones alone and is incomplete. This sample has under 70,000 clones, with around three quarters found just once. This sample comprised peripheral blood, obtained on day 0 of AZD1222 vaccination. These receptors were taken from an adult in good health. The CDR3 runs from the conserved cysteine through the conserved F or W. A D gene is named only where the DNA matches it firmly. Clone sizes are given selectively: once, few, many, or a class where the clone is expanded.

>NA|TRBJ2-5|NA|TRBV9
TGTGCCAGCAGCGGAAGGAGCCAAGAGACCCAGTACTTC
CASSGRSQETQYF
>NA|TRBJ2-6|NA|TRBV6-4
TGTGCCAGCAGTGAGAGCGATGGGGCCAACGTCCTGACTTTC
CASSESDGANVLTF
>NA|TRBJ1-5|NA|TRBV4-3
TGCGCCAGCAGCCAAGATCAGGGGAATCAGCCCCAGCATTTT
CASSQDQGNQPQHF
>NA|TRBJ2-7|NA|TRBV18
TGTGCCAGCTCACAGGGGTCTGCCTACGAGCAGTACTTC
CASSQGSAYEQYF
>once|TRBJ1-5|NA|TRBV29-1
TGCAGCGTTGAATTAAAGGAGAATCAGCCCCAGCATTTT
CSVELKENQPQHF
>NA|TRBJ2-3|TRBD2|TRBV28
TGTGCCAGCACCTGGATCCCCCTAGCGGGGGCCACAGATACGCAGTATTTT
CASTWIPLAGATDTQYF
>NA|TRBJ2-7|NA|TRBV5-6
TGTGCCAGCAGCGGACAGGCTGCAGGGGGGAAGTACTTC
CASSGQAAGGKYF
>NA|TRBJ1-1|NA|TRBV7-9
TGTGCCAGCAGCTTAGCGGGCACTGAAGCTTTCTTT
CASSLAGTEAFF
>NA|TRBJ1-1|NA|TRBV5-5
TGTGCCAGCAGCTTCTTAGGGGGGACTGAAGCTTTCTTT
CASSFLGGTEAFF
>NA|TRBJ1-5|TRBD1|TRBV6-6
TGTGCCAGCACGAGGGACAGGGGGAATCAGCCCCAGCATTTT
CASTRDRGNQPQHF
>NA|TRBJ1-2|NA|TRBV29-1
TGCAGCGTCGCTAGGGGGGCCGCTAATGGCTACACCTTC
CSVARGAANGYTF